The following is a T cell receptor (beta chain) sequence with its context. Data came from immunoSEQ multiplex PCR; TCRdb stores just in-frame clones and leaves some out. The repertoire holds 150,000 to 200,000 clones, approximately 94% seen once, with roughly 1.3% in the top ten. The sample comes from a study of control samples from healthy donors and cancer patients. Germline CDR1 reads LNHDA; CDR2 reads SQIVND (reference sequence). The V and J ends lost 3 bases and 1 base, in that order; junction bases with no gene match: 5. This CDR3 spans 17 amino acids. Sequencing was done on a sample of blood. The receptor comes from a woman in her late teens or twenties in good health. The chain links TRBV19 to TRBJ1-5, with 11 bases aligning to TRBD1. For the CDR3, the DNA is TGTGCCAGTAGTATTAGGGGGACAGGGGGAAGCAATCAGCCCCAGCATTTT. Translation: CASSIRGTGGSNQPQHF.